Below are 16 T cell receptor beta chains sequenced from a single sample in a study of blood T cell repertoires in COVID-19 (dated by TCRdb to 2019 to 2021). Receptor libraries were prepared by the immunoSEQ multiplex PCR assay. The clones in this table, taken by TCRdb from immuneACCESS, are in-frame only. Not every clone is retained; where verified, under half of the shortfall comes from an unresolved V gene, and the cause of the rest is unknown. In this sample the table shows about 140,000 clones, 65% to 90% of which occur a single time. 2.5% to 3% of the sample is taken by the ten largest. The sequencing sample was made of peripheral blood. The receptors derive from a man aged 45-60 years with acute or convalescent COVID-19.

V is TRBV6-4 and J is TRBJ2-7, with 11 bases that match TRBD2. V shed 5 bases and J 2 bases; nucleotides not matched to a gene: 5. The CDR3 consists of 15 residues. Germline V gene sequence: CDR1 MRHNA, CDR2 SNTAGT. CDR3 protein: CASSKLAGGTYEQYF. For the CDR3, the DNA is TGTGCCAGCAGTAAGCTAGCGGGAGGAACCTACGAGCAGTACTTC.

The chain is built from TRBV5-4 and TRBJ1-2, with D perhaps matching TRBD1 (6 bases). Trimming pared 2 bases from V and 2 bases from J, leaving 13 bases between. The CDR3 extends over 15 amino acids. CDR1 is SGHNT and CDR2 is YYREEE in the germline V gene (reference sequence). The CDR3 spells CASSLVTGQNYGYTF. The CDR3 DNA reads as TGTGCCAGCAGCTTAGTTACAGGGCAGAACTATGGCTACACCTTC.

V gene TRBV5-8 combines with J gene TRBJ2-1; 11 bases map to TRBD2. The CDR3 has 14 amino acids. J gave up 9 bases and V 5 bases, and 7 bases lay outside the gene matches. Germline CDR1 is SGHTS and CDR2 is YDEGEE. The CDR3 nucleotides are TGTGCCAGCAGTAAACTAGCGGGAGAGGGTGAGCAGTTCTTC. Protein product: CASSKLAGEGEQFF.

The chain has TRBV10-3 and TRBJ2-3; TRBD2 matches 8 bases. Germline V gives CDR1 ENHRY, CDR2 SYGVKD. Trimming took 8 bases from V and 3 from J; bases not matched to a gene: 10. This CDR3 region has 15 residues. CDR3 nucleotide sequence: TGTGCCATCCGGGGGGGGGCTGCCCAAACAGATACGCAGTATTTT. Protein product: CAIRGGAAQTDTQYF.

The chain recombines TRBV5-5 with TRBJ2-7; D gene uncertain. Trimming stripped 4 bases from V and 7 bases from J, with 18 bases between. Per germline, CDR1 SGHKS and CDR2 YYEKEE (reference sequence). The CDR3 is 14 amino acids. The DNA for the CDR3 is TGTGCCAGCAGCCTGGGAACTCCCCGGAGAGAGCAGTACTTC. Its translation: CASSLGTPRREQYF.

V usage is TRBV2 and J usage is TRBJ1-2; 7 positions agree with TRBD1. The CDR3 is 13 residues long. Germline assignment: CDR1 SNHLY and CDR2 FYNNEI. Losses at the gene ends were 1 base for V and 8 bases for J; bases not matched to a gene: 4. CDR3 nucleotide sequence: TGTGCCAGCAGTGAAGGTCAGGACAGGGGCTACACCTTC. Translating gives CASSEGQDRGYTF.

This clone occurred a few times. V and J are TRBV10-3 and TRBJ2-2; a weak D match, TRBD1 (5 bases). Per germline, CDR1 ENHRY and CDR2 SYGVKD. This CDR3 has 16 residues. Trimming left V 0 bases short and J 2 bases short, with 10 bases between. DNA for the CDR3: TGTGCCATCAGTGAGTCAGGACACCTAAACACCGGGGAGCTGTTTTTT. It translates to CAISESGHLNTGELFF.

This chain connects TRBV7-3 to TRBJ2-5; TRBD1 aligns across 12 bases. CDR1 and CDR2 from the germline V gene are SGHTA and FQGTGA. The CDR3 runs to 15 residues. V trimming: 5 bases; J trimming: 5 bases; junction bases outside the gene matches: 6. CDR3 sequence: CASSPGTGGFETQYF. In DNA form, the CDR3 reads TGTGCCAGCAGCCCGGGGACAGGGGGCTTTGAGACCCAGTACTTC. Based on the CDR3 plus reference TRBV7-3 and TRBJ2-5, the full variable domain is GAGVSQTPSNKVTEKGKYVELRCDPISGHTALYWYRQSLGQGPEFLIYFQGTGAADDSGLPNDRFFAVRPEGSVSTLKIQRTERGDSAVYLCASSPGTGGFETQYFGPGTRLLVL.

The chain couples TRBV18 to TRBJ1-3; 9 bases align to TRBD1. The CDR3 is made up of 16 amino acids. Germline V gives CDR1 KGHSH, CDR2 LQKENI. The junction had 4 bases not matched to a gene; V was cut back by 4 bases and J by 0 bases. DNA of the CDR3: TGTGCCAGCTCACAGGGACAGGGAACCTCTGGAAACACCATATATTTT. It yields the protein CASSQGQGTSGNTIYF. Looking up the rest from reference TRBV18 and TRBJ1-3 gives the full variable domain: NAGVMQNPRHLVRRRGQEARLRCSPMKGHSHVYWYRQLPEEGLKFMVYLQKENIIDESGMPKERFSAEFPKEGPSILRIQQVVRGDSAAYFCASSQGQGTSGNTIYFGEGSWLTVV.

The gene calls are TRBV9 and TRBJ1-4, with 8 bases that match TRBD1. V shed 0 bases, J shed 8 bases, and the junction held 9 bases outside the gene matches. Germline V lookup: CDR1 SGDLS, CDR2 YYNGEE. The CDR3 runs 16 residues. CDR3 DNA: TGTGCCAGCAGCGTAGGGGGGACAGGTGCTCACGAAAAACTGTTTTTT. Encoded protein: CASSVGGTGAHEKLFF.

This clone was detected only once. V gene TRBV9 combines with J gene TRBJ2-5; a weak D match, TRBD1 (5 bases). CDR1 is SGDLS and CDR2 is YYNGEE in the germline V gene. V was trimmed by 4 bases and J by 5 bases, leaving 12 bases between them. This CDR3 region has 13 residues. The CDR3: CASSQPPGETQYF. In nucleotides, the CDR3 is TGTGCCAGCAGCCAGCCGCCAGGGGAGACCCAGTACTTC. Full variable domain (outside the CDR3, taken from reference TRBV9 and TRBJ2-5): DSGVTQTPKHLITATGQRVTLRCSPRSGDLSVYWYQQSLDQGLQFLIQYYNGEERAKGNILERFSAQQFPDLHSELNLSSLELGDSALYFCASSQPPGETQYFGPGTRLLVL.

J is TRBJ1-1 and V is TRBV6-1, with D hard to call. CDR1 MNHNS and CDR2 SASEGT come from the germline V gene. This CDR3 is built from 13 residues. Trimming took off 1 base at V and 11 bases at J, with 14 bases between the two ends. CDR3 coding DNA: TGTGCCAGCAGTGAAGTAATGACACTGTGGGCTTTCTTT. This gives the protein CASSEVMTLWAFF.

The table lists this clone with a few counts. The chain couples TRBV24-1 to TRBJ1-2, with 7 bases lining up with TRBD1. V shed 2 bases and J 0 bases; nucleotides not matched to a gene: 5. Germline CDR1 is KGHDR and CDR2 is SFDVKD. CDR3 length: 16 residues. CDR3 nucleotide sequence: TGTGCCACCAGTGATTCGCGACAGGGAGCTAACTATGGCTACACCTTC. Translated: CATSDSRQGANYGYTF.

V is TRBV7-3 and J is TRBJ2-1, with D possibly being TRBD2 (5 bases). The CDR3 consists of 15 residues. The ends were cut back, 5 bases at V and 4 bases at J, with 15 bases in the middle. CDR1 is SGHTA, CDR2 FQGTGA, per germline. The CDR3 DNA reads TGTGCCAGCAGCCTCCTCTTAACTAGTTACAATGAGCAGTTCTTC. Its protein is CASSLLLTSYNEQFF.

The chain has TRBV15 and TRBJ1-4; 7 nucleotides align to TRBD1. The ends lost 2 bases at V and 8 bases at J; junction bases unmatched: 11. The germline CDR1 and CDR2 sequences are LNHNV and YYDKDF (reference sequence). The CDR3 is made up of 16 amino acids. CDR3 bases: TGTGCCACCAGCAGACAAGACAGGGCGGGTGACGAAAAACTGTTTTTT. Amino acid sequence: CATSRQDRAGDEKLFF.

The chain carries TRBV14 and TRBJ2-6; 7 bases fit TRBD1. This CDR3 region has 18 residues. The ends lost 0 bases at V and 2 bases at J; junction bases unmatched: 7. The germline gives CDR1 SGHDN, CDR2 FVKESK. The CDR3 DNA reads TGTGCCAGCAGCCAAGAAGCAGGGGGAAGCGCTGGGGCCAACGTCCTGACTTTC. Translation: CASSQEAGGSAGANVLTF.